This T cell receptor beta chain was retrieved from a study of beta chain features in type 1 diabetes. Regarding the study as a whole: Shorter TCRB CDR3s, moderately but significantly so, were found in Type 1 diabetes patients in all four CD4+ subsets. Patients with type 1 diabetes carried fewer insertions and had more deletions at their VDJ junctions.

Sampling consisted of one heparinised blood draw per donor, averaging approximately 100 mL. The whole isolated RNA underwent reverse transcription, so sequencing captured expressed TCRB transcripts. Here immunoSEQ multiplex PCR was the method, and the copy in TCRdb shows in-frame clones only, minus some. The repertoire includes about 660,000 clones, over 11% of them detected once, and approximately 0.043% sits in the top ten. V lost 0 bases to trimming and J lost 8 bases; unmatched junction nucleotides: 1. The germline gives CDR1 LGHNA, CDR2 YNFKEQ. The CDR3 contains 15 residues. In regard to this clone: Its antigen is as yet unknown.

The rearrangement links TRBV4-2 to TRBJ2-1; 13 nucleotides agree with TRBD2. The source material was naive CD4+ T cells from blood. The receptor was derived from a man aged 18 to 29 with type 1 diabetes. This CDR3 reads CASSQEGLAGYEQFF. CDR3 bases: TGTGCCAGCAGCCAAGAGGGACTAGCGGGATATGAGCAGTTCTTC.